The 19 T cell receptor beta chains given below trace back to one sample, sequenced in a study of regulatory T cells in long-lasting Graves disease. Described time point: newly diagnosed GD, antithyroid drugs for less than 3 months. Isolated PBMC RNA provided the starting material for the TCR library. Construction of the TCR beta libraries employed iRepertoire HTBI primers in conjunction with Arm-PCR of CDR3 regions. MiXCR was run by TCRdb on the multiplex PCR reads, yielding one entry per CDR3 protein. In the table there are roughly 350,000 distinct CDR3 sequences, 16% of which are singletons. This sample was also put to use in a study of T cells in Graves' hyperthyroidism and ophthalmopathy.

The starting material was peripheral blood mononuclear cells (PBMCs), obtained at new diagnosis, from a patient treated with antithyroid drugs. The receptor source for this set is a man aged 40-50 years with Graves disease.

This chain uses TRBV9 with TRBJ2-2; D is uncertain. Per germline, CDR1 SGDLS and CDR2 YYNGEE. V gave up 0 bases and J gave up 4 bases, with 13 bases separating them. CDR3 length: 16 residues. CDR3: CASSVVVRQFTGELFF. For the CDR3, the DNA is TGTGCCAGCAGCGTAGTGGTCCGGCAGTTCACCGGGGAGCTGTTTTTT.

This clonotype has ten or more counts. CDR3 in amino acids: CSARSTGGETQYF. The CDR3 bases are TGCAGTGCTAGGTCTACAGGGGGGGAGACCCAGTACTTC. This chain links TRBV20-1 with TRBJ2-5, with 8 positions matching TRBD1. The CDR3 is 13 residues long. V lost 3 bases, J lost 5 bases, and 5 bases stayed unmatched. Germline V gene lookup returns CDR1 DFQATT and CDR2 SNEGSKA (reference sequence).

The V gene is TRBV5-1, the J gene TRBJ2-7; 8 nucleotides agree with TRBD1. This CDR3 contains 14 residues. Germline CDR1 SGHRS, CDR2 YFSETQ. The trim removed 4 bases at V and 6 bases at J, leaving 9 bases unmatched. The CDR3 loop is CASSPRTGRGEQYF. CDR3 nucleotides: TGCGCCAGCAGCCCGCGGACAGGGAGAGGCGAGCAGTACTTC.

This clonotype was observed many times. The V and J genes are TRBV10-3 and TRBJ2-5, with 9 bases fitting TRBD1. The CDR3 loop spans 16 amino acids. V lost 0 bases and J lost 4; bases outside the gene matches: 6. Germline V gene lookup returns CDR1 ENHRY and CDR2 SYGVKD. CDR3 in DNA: TGTGCCATCAGTGAGTCGGACAGGGGACCCGCAGAGACCCAGTACTTC. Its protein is CAISESDRGPAETQYF.

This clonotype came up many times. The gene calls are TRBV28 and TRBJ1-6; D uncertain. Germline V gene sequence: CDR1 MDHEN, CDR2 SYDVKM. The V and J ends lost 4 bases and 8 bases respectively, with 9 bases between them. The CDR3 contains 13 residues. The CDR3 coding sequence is TGTGCCAGCAGTTGGGGAAAGGATTCACCCCTCCACTTT. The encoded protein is CASSWGKDSPLHF.

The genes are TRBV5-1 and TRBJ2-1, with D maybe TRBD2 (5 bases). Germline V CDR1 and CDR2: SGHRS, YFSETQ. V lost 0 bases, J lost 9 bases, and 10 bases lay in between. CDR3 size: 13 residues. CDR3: CASSLGGLSEQFF. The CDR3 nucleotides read TGCGCCAGCAGCTTGGGAGGGTTGAGTGAGCAGTTCTTC.

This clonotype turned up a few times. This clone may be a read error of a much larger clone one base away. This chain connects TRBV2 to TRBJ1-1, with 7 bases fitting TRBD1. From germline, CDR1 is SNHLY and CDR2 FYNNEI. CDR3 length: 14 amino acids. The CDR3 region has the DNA TGTGCCAGCAGTGAAGGGGGACAGAGGACTGGAGCTTTCTTT. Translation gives CASSEGGQRTGAFF.

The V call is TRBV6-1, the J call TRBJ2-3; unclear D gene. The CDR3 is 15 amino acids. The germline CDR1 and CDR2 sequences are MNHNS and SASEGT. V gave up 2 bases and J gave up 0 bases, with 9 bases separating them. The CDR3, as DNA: TGTGCCAGCAGTGAAAACCCGTTAAGCACAGATACGCAGTATTTT. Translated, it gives CASSENPLSTDTQYF.

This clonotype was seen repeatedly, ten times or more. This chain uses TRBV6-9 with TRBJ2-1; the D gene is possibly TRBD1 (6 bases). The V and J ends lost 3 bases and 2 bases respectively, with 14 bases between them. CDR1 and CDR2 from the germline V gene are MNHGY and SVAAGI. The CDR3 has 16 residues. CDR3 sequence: CASSYGSQGTYNEQFF. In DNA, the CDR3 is TGTGCCAGCAGTTACGGTAGCCAGGGGACCTACAATGAGCAGTTCTTC.

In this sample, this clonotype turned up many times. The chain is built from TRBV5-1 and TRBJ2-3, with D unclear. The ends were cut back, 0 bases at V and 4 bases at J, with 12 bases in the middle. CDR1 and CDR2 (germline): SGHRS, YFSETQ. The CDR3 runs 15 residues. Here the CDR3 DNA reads TGCGCCAGCAGCTTGGACGGACCCTCGGCAGATACGCAGTATTTT. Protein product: CASSLDGPSADTQYF.

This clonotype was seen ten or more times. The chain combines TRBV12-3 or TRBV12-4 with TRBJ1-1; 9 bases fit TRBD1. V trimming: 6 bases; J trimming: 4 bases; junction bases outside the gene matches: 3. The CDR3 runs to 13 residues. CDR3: CASRHRGLTEAFF. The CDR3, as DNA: TGTGCCAGCAGACACAGGGGGCTCACTGAAGCTTTCTTT.

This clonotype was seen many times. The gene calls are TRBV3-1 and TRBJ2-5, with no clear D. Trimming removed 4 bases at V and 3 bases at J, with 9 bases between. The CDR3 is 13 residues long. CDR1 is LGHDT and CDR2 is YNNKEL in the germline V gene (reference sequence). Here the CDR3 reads CASSPTLEETQYF. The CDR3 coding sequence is TGTGCCAGCAGCCCGACCCTCGAAGAGACCCAGTACTTC.

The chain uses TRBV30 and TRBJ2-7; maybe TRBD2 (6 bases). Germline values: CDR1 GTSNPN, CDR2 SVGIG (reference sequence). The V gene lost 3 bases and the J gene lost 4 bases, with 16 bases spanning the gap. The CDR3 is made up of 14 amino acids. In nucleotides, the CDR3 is TGTGCCTGGAGCGGGGGACTGACGCTGTACGAGCAGTACTTC. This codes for CAWSGGLTLYEQYF. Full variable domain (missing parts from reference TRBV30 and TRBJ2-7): SQTIHQWPATLVQPVGSPLSLECTVEGTSNPNLYWYRQAAGRGLQLLFYSVGIGQISSEVPQNLSASRPQDRQFILSSKKLLLSDSGFYLCAWSGGLTLYEQYFGPGTRLTVT.

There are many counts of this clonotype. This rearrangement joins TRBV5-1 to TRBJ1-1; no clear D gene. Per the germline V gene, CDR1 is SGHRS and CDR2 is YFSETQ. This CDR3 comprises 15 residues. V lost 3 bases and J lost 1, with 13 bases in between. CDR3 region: CASSSQTPGNTEAFF. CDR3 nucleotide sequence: TGCGCCAGCAGCTCGCAAACCCCCGGGAACACTGAAGCTTTCTTT.

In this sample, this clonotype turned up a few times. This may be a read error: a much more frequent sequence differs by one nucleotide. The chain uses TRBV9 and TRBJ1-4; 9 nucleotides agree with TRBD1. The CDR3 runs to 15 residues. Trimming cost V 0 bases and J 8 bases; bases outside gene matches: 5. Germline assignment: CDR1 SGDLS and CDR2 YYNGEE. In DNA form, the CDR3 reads TGTGCCAGCAGCGTAGATGGGACAGGGATGGAAAAACTGTTTTTT. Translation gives CASSVDGTGMEKLFF.

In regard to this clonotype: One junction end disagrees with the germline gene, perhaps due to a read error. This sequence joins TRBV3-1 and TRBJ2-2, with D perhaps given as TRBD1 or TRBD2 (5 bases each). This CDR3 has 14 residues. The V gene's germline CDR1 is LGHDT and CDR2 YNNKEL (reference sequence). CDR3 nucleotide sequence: TGTGCCAGCGGCGACGGGGCTAGGACCGGGGAGCTGCTTTTT. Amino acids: CASGDGARTGELLF.

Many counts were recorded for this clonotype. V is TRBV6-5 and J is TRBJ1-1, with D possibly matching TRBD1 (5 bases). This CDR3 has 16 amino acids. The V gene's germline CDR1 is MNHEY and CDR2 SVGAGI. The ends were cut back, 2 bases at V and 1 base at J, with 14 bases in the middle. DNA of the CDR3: TGTGCCAGCAGTTACCCAAGACAGACACCGAACACTGAAGCTTTCTTT. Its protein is CASSYPRQTPNTEAFF.

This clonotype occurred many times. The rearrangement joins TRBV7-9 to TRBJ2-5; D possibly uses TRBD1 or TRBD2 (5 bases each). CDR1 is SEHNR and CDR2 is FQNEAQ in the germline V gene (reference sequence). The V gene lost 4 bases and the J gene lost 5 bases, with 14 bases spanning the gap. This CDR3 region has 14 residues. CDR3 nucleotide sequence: TGTGCCAGCAGCTCGTCGAGAGGGGATGAGACCCAGTACTTC. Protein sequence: CASSSSRGDETQYF.

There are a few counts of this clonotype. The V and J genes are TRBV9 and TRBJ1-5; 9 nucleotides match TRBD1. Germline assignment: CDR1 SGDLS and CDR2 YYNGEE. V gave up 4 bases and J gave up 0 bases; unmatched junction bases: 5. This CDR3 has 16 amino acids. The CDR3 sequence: CASSTGTGFSNQPQHF. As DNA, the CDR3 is TGTGCCAGCAGCACAGGGACAGGGTTTAGCAATCAGCCCCAGCATTTT.